Detailed here is one T cell receptor (beta chain). Its specificity is unknown. Researchers ran the PCR with 60 Vbeta and 13 Jbeta primers. Some clones are missing from TCRdb's copy, which holds only in-frame ones; the method was immunoSEQ multiplex PCR. The sample records 140,000 to 150,000 clones, around 80% being singletons. The CDR3 sequence is 16 residues long. Germline CDR1 and CDR2: MNHNS and SASEGT. Trimming left V 0 bases short and J 3 bases short, with 13 bases between. The source of the sample is a study of cytomegalovirus exposure and HLA in healthy donors. Regarding the study as a whole: In a later analysis, specific HLA alleles were associated with some 16,000 TCR beta sequences at a 0.05 false discovery rate. Reportedly, TCR beta sequences accurately predicted HLA-A and HLA-B alleles in most subjects. Immune exposure information comprised only CMV serostatus. 87-base-pair reads could not separate some V segments, including TRBV6-2 and TRBV6-3.

This rearrangement joins TRBV6-1 to TRBJ2-3; no clear D gene. This TCR was sampled from a man aged 40-49 years in good health and CMV-seronegative. The material sequenced was PBMCs. Written as DNA, the CDR3 is TGTGCCAGCAGTGAAGCGCAGGTTACATCAACAGATACGCAGTATTTT. Translated: CASSEAQVTSTDTQYF.